This T cell receptor beta chain was retrieved from a study of cytomegalovirus exposure and HLA in healthy donors. The PCR used 60 Vbeta and 13 Jbeta primers. The protocol was immunoSEQ multiplex PCR, while the TCRdb copy is restricted to in-frame clones and leaves out a portion. The repertoire includes approximately 170,000 clones, around 78% of them detected once, and roughly 1.4% sits in the top ten. Study-wide points: The authors judged a highly shared variant cluster likely a sequencing artifact. TRBV6-2, TRBV6-3 and other indistinguishable V segments were excluded.

Comments on this clone: The antigen is undetermined.

CDR1 is SGHKS, CDR2 YYEKEE, per germline (reference sequence). This CDR3 region has 15 residues. V was pared by 2 bases and J by 7 bases, with 18 bases between. The chain links TRBV5-5 to TRBJ1-1, with a weak D call TRBD1 (6 bases). The TCR comes from a man aged 40-55 years in good health and CMV-seronegative. Sample: PBMCs. The DNA for the CDR3 is TGTGCCAGCAGCTTCACAGGGTACAGTAATTATGAAGCTTTCTTT. Translated, it gives CASSFTGYSNYEAFF.